This T cell receptor beta chain is from a study of PD-1 blockade in classical Hodgkin lymphoma. Each of the patients experienced relapse following autologous stem cell transplantation, and their brentuximab vedotin exposure differed. Using magnetic negative selection, the CD4+ T cells were separated out of thawed PBMCs. CDR1 and CDR2 from the germline V gene are LNHDA and SQIVND (reference sequence). The V and J ends lost 5 bases and 3 bases respectively, with 16 bases between them. This CDR3 has 15 residues. Sequenced by immunoSEQ multiplex PCR; TCRdb stores in-frame clones only, minus some. The sample holds about 12,000 clones, around 80% seen once. In the case of this clone: The antigen is not known.

General study points: Complete responders matched newly diagnosed patients in baseline diversity. Later analyses included only patients treated at least 1 year post-ASCT. Compared with baseline, CD4+ but not CD8+ TCR diversity had risen significantly by C4D1. As was reported, newly diagnosed patients showed lower baseline TCR diversity than healthy donors did.

Sample: CD4+ T cells from blood, taken at baseline. This chain links TRBV19 with TRBJ1-1, with D possibly TRBD1 on 6 matching bases. The TCR comes from a human donor with classical Hodgkin lymphoma. This chain's CDR3 is CASSLGQLSDTEAFF. CDR3 in DNA: TGTGCCAGTAGTTTAGGACAGTTAAGCGACACTGAAGCTTTCTTT.